The 9 T cell receptor beta chains in this list originate from one sample, sequenced in a study of identical twins. One entry per CDR3 protein, called by TCRdb with MiXCR from the 5' RACE reads. The sample records 400,000 to 550,000 distinct CDR3 sequences, more than 20% being singletons. The same data also contributed to another study, on T cells expressing NK-cell markers.

Sequencing was carried out using CD4+ T cells sorted from blood. Source of these receptors: a woman aged 18-29 years in good health.

This chain joins TRBV5-1 and TRBJ2-2, with 9 bases lining up with TRBD2. Germline lookup yields CDR1 SGHRS and CDR2 YFSETQ. With V trimmed by 0 bases and J by 2 bases, 5 bases remained unmatched. CDR3 length: 17 residues. The CDR3 reads CASSLGPSGINTGELFF. The CDR3 DNA follows: TGCGCCAGCAGCTTGGGGCCTAGCGGGATAAACACCGGGGAGCTGTTTTTT.

This clonotype has more than one count but fewer than ten. The chain links TRBV12-3 or TRBV12-4 to TRBJ2-1; 7 bases fit TRBD2. The CDR3 sequence is 16 residues long. V shed 2 bases, J shed 0 bases, and the junction held 4 bases outside the gene matches. CDR3 DNA: TGTGCCAGCAGTTTATCAAGCGGGACCTCCTACAATGAGCAGTTCTTC. Translating it yields CASSLSSGTSYNEQFF.

This clonotype was recorded many times. The chain combines TRBV12-3 or TRBV12-4 with TRBJ2-3; D gene uncertain. CDR3 length equals 13 residues. V was clipped by 0 bases and J by 6 bases, with 7 bases between them. The CDR3 spells CASSLARWDTQYF. The CDR3, as DNA: TGTGCCAGCAGTTTAGCGAGGTGGGATACGCAGTATTTT.

This clonotype was seen more than once but under ten times. The V gene is TRBV20-1, the J gene TRBJ2-7; TRBD1 might be the D (6 bases). Germline V gene data show CDR1 as DFQATT and CDR2 as SNEGSKA (reference sequence). The CDR3 sequence is 14 residues long. The V end lost 5 bases, the J end lost 5 bases, and 19 bases lay between the germline ends. The CDR3 DNA follows: TGCAGTGCTGCCAGGGGAAGTCCTAACCACGAGCAGTACTTC. It is translated as CSAARGSPNHEQYF.

Details on this clonotype: One end of the junction is discordant with germline, which a read error may explain. The rearrangement joins TRBV20-1 to TRBJ1-1; 11 bases are a match to TRBD1. This CDR3 region has 13 residues. Germline CDR1 is DFQATT and CDR2 is SNEGSKA (reference sequence). The CDR3 DNA sequence: TGCAGCGCGGACAGGGGGCACGACACTGAAGTTTTCTTT. This translates into CSADRGHDTEVFF.

This clonotype was observed a few times. The rearrangement joins TRBV12-3 or TRBV12-4 to TRBJ2-3; no definite D call. Trimming stripped 2 bases from V and 6 bases from J, with 9 bases between. CDR3 size: 13 residues. The CDR3 DNA sequence: TGTGCCAGCAGTTTAAGTCCGAAGGATACGCAGTATTTT. Translation: CASSLSPKDTQYF.

This clonotype was observed a few times. The chain recombines TRBV12-3 or TRBV12-4 with TRBJ2-3; D unclear. The CDR3 loop spans 12 amino acids. V was cut by 5 bases and J by 6 bases, with 9 bases left in between. This CDR3 reads CASSGPSDTQYF. The CDR3 bases are TGTGCCAGCAGTGGGCCCTCCGATACGCAGTATTTT.

The chain carries TRBV5-1 and TRBJ1-1; 7 positions match TRBD1. Germline values: CDR1 SGHRS, CDR2 YFSETQ. This CDR3 has 14 residues. The junction had 4 bases not matched to a gene; V was cut back by 4 bases and J by 1 base. CDR3: CASSGDSSNTEAFF. CDR3 DNA sequence: TGCGCCAGCAGCGGGGACAGCTCGAACACTGAAGCTTTCTTT.

The rearrangement links TRBV5-1 to TRBJ1-4; unclear D gene. Germline CDR1 reads SGHRS; CDR2 reads YFSETQ. Trimming pared 4 bases from V and 7 bases from J, leaving 14 bases between. The CDR3 is made up of 14 amino acids. The CDR3 is CASSVTGPGEKLFF. In nucleotides, the CDR3 is TGCGCCAGCAGCGTAACGGGCCCCGGTGAAAAACTGTTTTTT. Filled out from reference TRBV5-1 and TRBJ1-4, the complete variable domain reads KAGVTQTPRYLIKTRGQQVTLSCSPISGHRSVSWYQQTPGQGLQFLFEYFSETQRNKGNFPGRFSGRQFSNSRSEMNVSTLELGDSALYLCASSVTGPGEKLFFGSGTQLSVL.